The 10 T cell receptor beta chains reported below all come from one sample, sequenced in a study of blood T cell repertoires in COVID-19 (dated by TCRdb to 2020 to 2021). Library generation was performed with the immunoSEQ multiplex PCR assay. TCRdb's version of the immuneACCESS table is confined to in-frame rearrangements and falls short of the full clone set. An unresolved V gene accounts for under half of the shortfall where checked; the remainder is of unknown origin. Counted in this sample were 250,000 to 300,000 clones; 70% to 90% of them appeared once. The ten largest clones take up 3.5% to 4% of the sample. Source material: peripheral blood. The receptors derive from a man in his late teens or twenties with active or convalescent COVID-19.

This chain connects TRBV6-1 to TRBJ1-3, with D unresolved. The germline CDR1 and CDR2 sequences are MNHNS and SASEGT. Trimming stripped 1 base from V and 7 bases from J, with 11 bases between. The length of the CDR3 is 14 residues. DNA for the CDR3: TGTGCCAGCAGTGAAGGTACTGGAGGGAACACCATATATTTT. It translates to CASSEGTGGNTIYF.

This clone has a count of ten or more. The V and J genes are TRBV5-5 and TRBJ2-5, with D possibly matching TRBD2 (7 bases). CDR1 SGHKS and CDR2 YYEKEE come from the germline V gene (reference sequence). Trimming took off 9 bases at V and 5 bases at J, with 26 bases between the two ends. There are 16 residues in the CDR3. CDR3 amino acids: CAIPPGAGANGETQYF. CDR3 sequence (DNA): TGTGCCATCCCTCCTGGGGCGGGGGCCAACGGGGAGACCCAGTACTTC.

The V and J genes are TRBV5-1 and TRBJ2-5, with a tentative D call TRBD2 (5 bases). The V gene lost 0 bases and the J gene lost 5 bases, with 8 bases spanning the gap. The CDR3 has 13 amino acids. Germline V gene sequence: CDR1 SGHRS, CDR2 YFSETQ. CDR3 in DNA: TGCGCCAGCAGCTTGGTACTAGAGGAGACCCAGTACTTC. This encodes CASSLVLEETQYF.

J is TRBJ1-5 and V is TRBV15, with TRBD1 matching over 7 bases. The CDR3 is 15 amino acids. V trimming: 6 bases; J trimming: 0 bases; junction bases outside the gene matches: 5. Germline lookup yields CDR1 LNHNV and CDR2 YYDKDF (reference sequence). CDR3 loop: CATSTGEYSNQPQHF. In DNA form, the CDR3 reads TGTGCCACCAGTACAGGGGAGTATAGCAATCAGCCCCAGCATTTT.

The chain joins TRBV28 to TRBJ1-5; D possibly corresponds to TRBD1 (6 bases). Trimming left V 10 bases short and J 5 bases short, with 12 bases between. The CDR3 runs to 12 residues. Germline V gene data show CDR1 as MDHEN and CDR2 as SYDVKM. The CDR3: CATTGPYQPQHF. The CDR3, as DNA: TGTGCCACGACAGGTCCCTATCAGCCCCAGCATTTT.

This clone was observed once. The CDR3 region has the DNA TGTGCCAGCAGCCCCCGAGGGACTAGCGGGAGGGCCGGAAACGAGCAGTACTTC. This gives the protein CASSPRGTSGRAGNEQYF. The chain recombines TRBV5-5 with TRBJ2-7, with 16 bases identical to TRBD2. The V and J ends lost 4 bases and 5 bases, in that order; junction bases with no gene match: 12. Germline CDR1 is SGHKS and CDR2 is YYEKEE (reference sequence). The CDR3 has 18 amino acids.

A few counts support this clone. The rearrangement joins TRBV20-1 to TRBJ1-5; D is possibly TRBD1 (5 bases). In germline, CDR1 is DFQATT, CDR2 SNEGSKA (reference sequence). V dropped 3 bases and J dropped 1 base, with 13 bases sitting between them. The CDR3 sequence is 15 residues long. The CDR3 loop reads CSASKGGVSNQPQHF. In nucleotides, the CDR3 is TGCAGTGCTAGTAAGGGAGGGGTGAGCAATCAGCCCCAGCATTTT.

The chain uses TRBV30 and TRBJ2-1, with TRBD2 matching 13 bases. The CDR3 covers 14 residues. From germline, CDR1 is GTSNPN and CDR2 SVGIG (reference sequence). V was clipped by 1 base and J by 7 bases; unmatched bases: 1. CDR3 region: CAWSGTSGSNEQFF. CDR3 nucleotide sequence: TGTGCCTGGAGTGGGACTAGCGGGAGTAATGAGCAGTTCTTC. Looking up the rest from reference TRBV30 and TRBJ2-1 gives the full variable domain: SQTIHQWPATLVQPVGSPLSLECTVEGTSNPNLYWYRQAAGRGLQLLFYSVGIGQISSEVPQNLSASRPQDRQFILSSKKLLLSDSGFYLCAWSGTSGSNEQFFGPGTRLTVL.

J is TRBJ2-3 and V is TRBV11-2; tentatively, D is TRBD2 (7 bases). Germline CDR1 is SGHAT and CDR2 is FQNNGV. The CDR3 contains 16 residues. The V end was cut by 5 bases, the J end by 5 bases, with 20 bases between. DNA for the CDR3: TGTGCCAGCAGCCCTTTAGTGGGGGGGCCCCAAGATACGCAGTATTTT. It yields the protein CASSPLVGGPQDTQYF.

CDR3 region: CASTGSGGGGVQETQYF. The CDR3 region has the DNA TGTGCCAGCACGGGGTCCGGCGGGGGGGGTGTCCAAGAGACCCAGTACTTC. This chain links TRBV2 with TRBJ2-5, with TRBD2 identical over 9 bases. The ends lost 7 bases at V and 1 base at J; junction bases unmatched: 13. This CDR3 comprises 17 residues. Germline V gene lookup returns CDR1 SNHLY and CDR2 FYNNEI.